These 6 T cell receptor beta chains came from one sample sequenced in a study of T-cell memory formation after mild COVID-19. TCRdb re-called the 5' RACE reads through MiXCR, storing one row per CDR3 protein. The sample lists 300,000 to 350,000 distinct CDR3 sequences; roughly an eighth were seen once. Sequencing was carried out using PBMCs or a T cell subset sorted from them (not recorded which). The receptor source for this set is a man aged 18 to 30 who had mild COVID-19 (a few samples of this study predate the infection). Cell type and time point are not known.

This clonotype occurred many times. Written as DNA, the CDR3 is TGTGCCAGCACCATCCCGGGGGGCGAGGAGACCCAGTACTTC. It encodes CASTIPGGEETQYF. The rearrangement joins TRBV6-1 to TRBJ2-5, with D tentatively TRBD2 (7 bases). The CDR3 runs to 14 residues. Trimming took 7 bases from V and 5 from J, leaving 17 bases between them. CDR1 and CDR2 from the germline V gene are MNHNS and SASEGT.

This clonotype was recorded many times. This chain uses TRBV6-1 with TRBJ1-6; a weak D match, TRBD1 (6 bases). V shed 8 bases and J shed 7 bases, with 15 bases lying between them. The germline gives CDR1 MNHNS, CDR2 SASEGT. This CDR3 spans 14 amino acids. The CDR3 sequence is CASEGGQENSPLHF. CDR3 nucleotide sequence: TGTGCCAGCGAAGGGGGGCAGGAGAATTCACCCCTCCACTTT.

This chain connects TRBV6-2 or TRBV6-3 to TRBJ2-5; a possible D gene is TRBD1 (5 bases). Trimming cost V 11 bases and J 0 bases, with 13 bases left between them. CDR1 is MNHEY and CDR2 is SVGEGT in the germline V gene. The CDR3 consists of 13 residues. The CDR3 DNA is TGTGCCCGCGGAGACAGTTACCAAGAGACCCAGTACTTC. Amino acid sequence: CARGDSYQETQYF.

At least ten counts were recorded for this clonotype. This chain connects TRBV5-6 to TRBJ2-3; 9 bases match TRBD2. This CDR3 is 16 amino acids long. Unmatched junction bases numbered 5, after V lost 1 base and J lost 2 bases. Germline V lookup: CDR1 SGHDT, CDR2 YYEEEE. CDR3 sequence reads: CASSLLASGDTDTQYF. The DNA of the CDR3 is TGTGCCAGCAGCTTGTTGGCTAGCGGGGACACAGATACGCAGTATTTT. The whole variable domain, filled in from reference TRBV5-6 and TRBJ2-3, reads DAGVTQSPTHLIKTRGQQVTLRCSPKSGHDTVSWYQQALGQGPQFIFQYYEEEERQRGNFPDRFSGHQFPNYSSELNVNALLLGDSALYLCASSLLASGDTDTQYFGPGTRLTVL.

The chain joins TRBV2 to TRBJ2-1; D remains unclear. The CDR3 length is 14 residues. V shed 4 bases and J shed 0 bases, with 7 bases lying between them. From germline, CDR1 is SNHLY and CDR2 FYNNEI. In nucleotides, the CDR3 is TGTGCCAGCAGTGTGATTTCCTCCTACAATGAGCAGTTCTTC. As protein: CASSVISSYNEQFF.

Only a few counts were recorded for this clonotype. The chain combines TRBV11-2 with TRBJ1-1; the match to TRBD1 covers 8 bases. Germline values: CDR1 SGHAT, CDR2 FQNNGV. This CDR3 is built from 11 residues. V gave up 7 bases and J gave up 11 bases; unmatched junction bases: 6. CDR3 amino acids: CASNIRGLAFF. The CDR3 coding sequence is TGTGCCAGCAACATCAGGGGGCTCGCTTTCTTT. Looking up the rest from reference TRBV11-2 and TRBJ1-1 gives the full variable domain: EAGVAQSPRYKIIEKRQSVAFWCNPISGHATLYWYQQILGQGPKLLIQFQNNGVVDDSQLPKDRFSAERLKGVDSTLKIQPAKLEDSAVYLCASNIRGLAFFGQGTRLTVV.